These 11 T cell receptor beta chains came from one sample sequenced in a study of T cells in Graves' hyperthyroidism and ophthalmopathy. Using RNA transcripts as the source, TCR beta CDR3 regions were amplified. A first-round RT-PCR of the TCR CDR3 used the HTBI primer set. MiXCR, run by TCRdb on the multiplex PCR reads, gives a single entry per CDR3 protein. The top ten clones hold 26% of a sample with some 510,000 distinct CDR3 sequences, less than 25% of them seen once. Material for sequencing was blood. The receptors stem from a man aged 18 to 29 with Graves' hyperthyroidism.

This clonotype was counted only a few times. In DNA, the CDR3 is TGTGCCAGCAGCCCATCTAGCGGGGGGGCCACCGGGGAGCTGTTTTTT. Protein product: CASSPSSGGATGELFF. J is TRBJ2-2 and V is TRBV9; 12 bases match TRBD2. CDR1 is SGDLS and CDR2 is YYNGEE in the germline V gene. The ends lost 4 bases at V and 4 bases at J; junction bases unmatched: 5. The CDR3 length is 16 residues.

The CDR3 DNA is TGTGCCGGCAAGGAGGCAGGGCGGGCCTATGGCTACACCTTC. This sequence encodes CAGKEAGRAYGYTF. The V call is TRBV2, the J call TRBJ1-2; TRBD1 is a possible D gene (5 bases). Germline lookup yields CDR1 SNHLY and CDR2 FYNNEI. Trimming shortened V by 11 bases and J by 4 bases, and 20 bases separated the two germline ends. This CDR3 region has 14 residues.

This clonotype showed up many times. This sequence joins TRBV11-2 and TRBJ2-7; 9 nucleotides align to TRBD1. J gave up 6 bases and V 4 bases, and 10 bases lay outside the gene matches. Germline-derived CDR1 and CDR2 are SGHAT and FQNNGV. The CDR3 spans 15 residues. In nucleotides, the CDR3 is TGTGCCAGCAGCTCAAACAGGGGGCGGACTGGCGAGCAGTACTTC. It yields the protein CASSSNRGRTGEQYF.

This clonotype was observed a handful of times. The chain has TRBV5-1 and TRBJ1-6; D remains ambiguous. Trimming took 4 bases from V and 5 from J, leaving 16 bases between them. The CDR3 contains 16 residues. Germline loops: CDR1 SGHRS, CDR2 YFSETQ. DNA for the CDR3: TGCGCCAGCAGCCCGGACTTACCTACTAATAATTCACCCCTCCACTTT. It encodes CASSPDLPTNNSPLHF.

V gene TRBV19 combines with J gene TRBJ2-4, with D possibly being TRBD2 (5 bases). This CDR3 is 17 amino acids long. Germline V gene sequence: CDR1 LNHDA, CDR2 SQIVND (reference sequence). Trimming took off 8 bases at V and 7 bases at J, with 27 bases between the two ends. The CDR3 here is CASSEGSRTSTGNIQYF. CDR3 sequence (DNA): TGTGCCAGTTCCGAAGGGTCTCGGACGAGCACGGGGAACATTCAGTACTTC.

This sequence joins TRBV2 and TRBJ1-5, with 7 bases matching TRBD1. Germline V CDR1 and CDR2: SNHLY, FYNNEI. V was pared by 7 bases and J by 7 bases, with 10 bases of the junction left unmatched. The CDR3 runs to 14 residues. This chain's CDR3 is CASTSNRGGQPQHF. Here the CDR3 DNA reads TGTGCCAGCACCTCCAACAGGGGTGGACAGCCCCAGCATTTT.

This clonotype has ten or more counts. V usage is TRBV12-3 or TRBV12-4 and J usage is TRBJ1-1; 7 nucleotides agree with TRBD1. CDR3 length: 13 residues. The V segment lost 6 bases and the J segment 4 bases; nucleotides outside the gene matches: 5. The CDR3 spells CASRRQGPTEAFF. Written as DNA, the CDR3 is TGTGCCAGCAGGCGACAGGGACCCACTGAAGCTTTCTTT.

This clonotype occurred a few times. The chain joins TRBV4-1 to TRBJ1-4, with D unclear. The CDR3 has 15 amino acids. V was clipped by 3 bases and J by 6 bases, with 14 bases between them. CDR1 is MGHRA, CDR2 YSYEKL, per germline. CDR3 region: CASSQAWLSDEKLFF. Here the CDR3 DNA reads TGCGCCAGCAGCCAGGCGTGGCTCTCGGATGAAAAACTGTTTTTT.

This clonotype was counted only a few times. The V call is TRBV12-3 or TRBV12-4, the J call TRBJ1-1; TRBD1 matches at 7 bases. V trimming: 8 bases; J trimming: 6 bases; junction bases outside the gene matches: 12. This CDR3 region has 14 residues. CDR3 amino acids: CASGLGQFRPEAFF. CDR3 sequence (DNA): TGTGCCAGCGGACTGGGACAGTTTCGTCCTGAAGCTTTCTTT.

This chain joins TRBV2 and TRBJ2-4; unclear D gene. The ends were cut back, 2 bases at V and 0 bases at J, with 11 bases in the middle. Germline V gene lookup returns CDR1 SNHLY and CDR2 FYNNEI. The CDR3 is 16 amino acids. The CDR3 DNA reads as TGTGCCAGCAGTGAACGAGCCAGTCTAGCCAAAAACATTCAGTACTTC. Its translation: CASSERASLAKNIQYF.

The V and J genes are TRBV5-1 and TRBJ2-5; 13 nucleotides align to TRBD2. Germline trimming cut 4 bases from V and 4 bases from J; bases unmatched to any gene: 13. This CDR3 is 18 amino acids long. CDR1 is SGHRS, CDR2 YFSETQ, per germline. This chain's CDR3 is CASSLFGGLAGLLETQYF. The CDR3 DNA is TGCGCCAGCAGCCTCTTCGGGGGACTAGCGGGACTTCTAGAGACCCAGTACTTC.